The 20 T cell receptor beta chains in this list originate from one sample, sequenced in a study of blood T cell repertoires in COVID-19. Clones were read by immunoSEQ multiplex PCR, and TCRdb kept only the in-frame ones, dropping some. This table has about 220,000 clones, roughly 83% appearing once. Sequencing input: PBMCs or T cells enriched from blood (not recorded which). These receptors were collected from a woman in her thirties or forties with acute COVID-19.

This chain joins TRBV9 and TRBJ2-3; 12 bases map to TRBD2. The CDR3 has 16 amino acids. CDR1 is SGDLS and CDR2 is YYNGEE in the germline V gene. V shed 4 bases and J 5 bases; nucleotides not matched to a gene: 8. The CDR3 DNA sequence: TGTGCCAGCAGCCCCTGGACTAGCGGGATCGGAGATACGCAGTATTTT. The encoded protein is CASSPWTSGIGDTQYF.

This chain's CDR3 is CATPSPKQGDQPQHF. CDR3 bases: TGTGCCACCCCAAGTCCAAAACAGGGGGATCAGCCCCAGCATTTT. This chain connects TRBV5-3 to TRBJ1-5, with 8 bases identical to TRBD1. TRBV5-3 is placed among ORFs of uncertain function. This CDR3 is built from 15 residues. Germline trimming cut 9 bases from V and 5 bases from J; bases unmatched to any gene: 13.

The chain combines TRBV5-4 with TRBJ2-5; 8 bases line up with TRBD2. Trimming at V came to 5 bases and at J to 4 bases, leaving 13 bases not matched to a gene. Germline assignment: CDR1 SGHNT and CDR2 YYREEE (reference sequence). The CDR3 extends over 16 amino acids. The CDR3 loop reads CASSLFGGGASETQYF. The CDR3 nucleotides read TGTGCCAGCAGTCTCTTCGGGGGGGGAGCCTCAGAGACCCAGTACTTC. The entire variable domain, with the rest obtained from reference TRBV5-4 and TRBJ2-5, is as follows: ETGVTQSPTHLIKTRGQQVTLRCSSQSGHNTVSWYQQALGQGPQFIFQYYREEENGRGNFPPRFSGLQFPNYSSELNVNALELDDSALYLCASSLFGGGASETQYFGPGTRLLVL.

The J gene is TRBJ1-1, the V gene TRBV6-5; D may be TRBD1 (6 bases). This CDR3 has 14 amino acids. Germline V lookup: CDR1 MNHEY, CDR2 SVGAGI. Trimming pared 7 bases from V and 1 base from J, leaving 13 bases between. CDR3 protein: CASTHGQPNTEAFF. The CDR3 DNA reads TGTGCCAGCACTCACGGACAGCCGAACACTGAAGCTTTCTTT.

The genes are TRBV5-1 and TRBJ2-5; D is perhaps TRBD2 (5 bases). The germline CDR1 and CDR2 sequences are SGHRS and YFSETQ. Trimming removed 4 bases at V and 5 bases at J, with 12 bases between. The CDR3 consists of 13 residues. DNA of the CDR3: TGCGCCAGCAGCCGGGAACGTCACGAGACCCAGTACTTC. Amino acids: CASSRERHETQYF.

V usage is TRBV14 and J usage is TRBJ2-3, with D maybe TRBD2 (6 bases). Germline-derived CDR1 and CDR2 are SGHDN and FVKESK. CDR3 length: 19 residues. The V gene lost 1 base and the J gene lost 0 bases, with 20 bases spanning the gap. The CDR3 spells CASSQGPSTSRASTDTQYF. Written as DNA, the CDR3 is TGTGCCAGCAGCCAAGGGCCCTCTACTAGCCGAGCTAGCACAGATACGCAGTATTTT.

J is TRBJ2-5 and V is TRBV4-3; D ambiguous. The V end was cut by 0 bases, the J end by 4 bases, with 12 bases between. Germline CDR1 LGHNA, CDR2 YSLEER. The CDR3 loop spans 15 amino acids. The CDR3 here is CASSQEVTGPETQYF. DNA for the CDR3: TGCGCCAGCAGCCAAGAAGTGACGGGTCCAGAGACCCAGTACTTC.

In this sample, this clone turned up once. This rearrangement joins TRBV2 to TRBJ1-2; D is unclear. Germline V gives CDR1 SNHLY, CDR2 FYNNEI. The CDR3 is 12 amino acids. Trimming cost V 5 bases and J 6 bases, with 10 bases left between them. The CDR3 here is CASSSDLDGYTF. As DNA, the CDR3 is TGTGCCAGCAGTTCTGACTTAGATGGCTACACCTTC.

The chain recombines TRBV5-1 with TRBJ1-1; D is uncertain. The CDR3 covers 16 residues. CDR1 is SGHRS and CDR2 is YFSETQ in the germline V gene. Trimming pared 1 base from V and 4 bases from J, leaving 17 bases between. This CDR3 is CASSLLGRLAGTEAFF. CDR3 DNA: TGCGCCAGCAGCTTGCTCGGCAGGCTTGCCGGCACTGAAGCTTTCTTT.

This chain links TRBV14 with TRBJ2-1; a weak D match, TRBD2 (6 bases). Deletions cut 5 bases from V and 5 bases from J, with 13 bases between. CDR3 length: 14 amino acids. Germline CDR1 is SGHDN and CDR2 is FVKESK. The CDR3 loop is CASSGTLGHNEQFF. The CDR3 nucleotides are TGTGCCAGCAGCGGGACTCTGGGGCACAATGAGCAGTTCTTC.

The V and J genes are TRBV4-2 and TRBJ2-7; the match to TRBD2 covers 12 bases. The V segment lost 4 bases and the J segment 3 bases; nucleotides outside the gene matches: 4. This CDR3 comprises 15 residues. CDR1 is LGHNA, CDR2 YNFKEQ, per germline. The CDR3 here is CASSPRTSGIYEQYF. CDR3 DNA sequence: TGTGCCAGCAGCCCCCGGACTAGCGGGATCTACGAGCAGTACTTC.

The J gene is TRBJ1-2, the V gene TRBV24-1; 11 nucleotides line up with TRBD1. J lost 8 bases, V lost 4 bases, and 8 bases had no gene match. The CDR3 is made up of 15 amino acids. Per germline, CDR1 KGHDR and CDR2 SFDVKD. The CDR3 sequence: CATSEGQGDFFGYTF. CDR3 bases: TGTGCCACCAGTGAGGGACAGGGGGACTTCTTCGGCTACACCTTC.

Of note for this clone: The sample carries other DNA sequences with the same CDR3. This rearrangement joins TRBV7-2 to TRBJ2-7; 9 positions agree with TRBD1. V lost 4 bases, J lost 4 bases, and 5 bases stayed unmatched. The CDR3 is 14 residues long. The V gene's germline CDR1 is SGHTA and CDR2 FQGNSA. DNA for the CDR3: TGTGCCAGCAGCTCGGACAGGGGAAGATACGAGCAGTACTTC. Translated: CASSSDRGRYEQYF. Drawing the rest from reference TRBV7-2 and TRBJ2-7, the complete variable domain is GAGVSQSPSNKVTEKGKDVELRCDPISGHTALYWYRQSLGQGLEFLIYFQGNSAPDKSGLPSDRFSAERTGGSVSTLTIQRTQQEDSAVYLCASSSDRGRYEQYFGPGTRLTVT.

This chain uses TRBV7-3 with TRBJ1-6, with D possibly TRBD1 on 6 matching bases. Trimming pared 0 bases from V and 5 bases from J, leaving 8 bases between. CDR3 length: 15 amino acids. Germline CDR1 and CDR2: SGHTA and FQGTGA. Here the CDR3 reads CASSLTDSNNSPLHF. The CDR3, as DNA: TGTGCCAGCAGCTTAACGGACAGTAATAATTCACCCCTCCACTTT.

The V and J genes are TRBV9 and TRBJ2-7; TRBD1 agrees at 9 bases. Germline values: CDR1 SGDLS, CDR2 YYNGEE. The CDR3 has 16 residues. V lost 2 bases to trimming and J lost 6 bases; unmatched junction nucleotides: 12. The CDR3 reads CASSVSTGGLVGEQYF. The CDR3 DNA follows: TGTGCCAGCAGCGTTTCTACAGGGGGCCTAGTCGGCGAGCAGTACTTC.

The rearrangement links TRBV4-2 to TRBJ2-2; tentative D call: TRBD2 (6 bases). Germline-derived CDR1 and CDR2 are LGHNA and YNFKEQ. The V gene lost 0 bases and the J gene lost 3 bases, with 8 bases spanning the gap. The CDR3 runs 15 residues. As DNA, the CDR3 is TGTGCCAGCAGCCAAGACAGGAGGGACACCGGGGAGCTGTTTTTT. Translating gives CASSQDRRDTGELFF.

This clone has a handful of counts. The chain is built from TRBV7-2 and TRBJ1-6; the D gene is possibly TRBD1 (5 bases). The V and J ends lost 5 bases and 10 bases respectively, with 18 bases between them. The CDR3 is 15 residues long. Per germline, CDR1 SGHTA and CDR2 FQGNSA. CDR3: CASSPWEGLRSPLHF. CDR3 DNA: TGTGCCAGCAGCCCGTGGGAGGGGTTGAGGTCACCCCTCCACTTT. The variable domain in full, with the rest retrieved from reference TRBV7-2 and TRBJ1-6, is GAGVSQSPSNKVTEKGKDVELRCDPISGHTALYWYRQSLGQGLEFLIYFQGNSAPDKSGLPSDRFSAERTGGSVSTLTIQRTQQEDSAVYLCASSPWEGLRSPLHFGNGTRLTVT.

This clone was observed a single time. The CDR3 reads CASSLLPGTGDQPQHF. DNA of the CDR3: TGTGCCAGCAGTTTATTACCGGGGACAGGGGATCAGCCCCAGCATTTT. The J gene is TRBJ1-5, the V gene TRBV28, with 10 bases identical to TRBD1. Germline V gene data show CDR1 as MDHEN and CDR2 as SYDVKM. This CDR3 comprises 16 residues. V lost 1 base and J lost 5; bases outside the gene matches: 5. Based on the CDR3 plus reference TRBV28 and TRBJ1-5, the full variable domain is DVKVTQSSRYLVKRTGEKVFLECVQDMDHENMFWYRQDPGLGLRLIYFSYDVKMKEKGDIPEGYSVSREKKERFSLILESASTNQTSMYLCASSLLPGTGDQPQHFGDGTRLSIL.

The chain uses TRBV27 and TRBJ2-1; the match to TRBD2 covers 9 bases. The V gene end was trimmed by 5 bases and the J gene end by 6 bases; junction bases not matched to a gene: 11. Germline loops: CDR1 MNHEY, CDR2 SMNVEV (reference sequence). This CDR3 region has 16 residues. CDR3 bases: TGTGCCAGCAGTCTATTCAGCGGGAGGATCGGCAATGAGCAGTTCTTC. Translation: CASSLFSGRIGNEQFF.

The chain has TRBV5-5 and TRBJ1-5; possibly TRBD1 for D (5 bases). Germline CDR1 SGHKS, CDR2 YYEKEE (reference sequence). The CDR3 sequence is 15 residues long. Trimming took off 2 bases at V and 0 bases at J, with 9 bases between the two ends. As DNA, the CDR3 is TGTGCCAGCAGCTTAGGACATAATAGCAATCAGCCCCAGCATTTT. As protein: CASSLGHNSNQPQHF. Combining the CDR3 with reference TRBV5-5 and TRBJ1-5 gives the whole variable domain DAGVTQSPTHLIKTRGQQVTLRCSPISGHKSVSWYQQVLGQGPQFIFQYYEKEERGRGNFPDRFSARQFPNYSSELNVNALLLGDSALYLCASSLGHNSNQPQHFGDGTRLSIL.